The entry below describes one T cell receptor beta chain. What it binds is not known. Sequencing used immunoSEQ multiplex PCR; TCRdb keeps in-frame clones, though not all of them. This sample has 95,000 to 100,000 clones, with roughly 85% found just once. The V gene lost 8 bases and the J gene lost 2 bases, with 10 bases spanning the gap. The CDR3 is 13 amino acids. Germline lookup yields CDR1 MNHNS and CDR2 SASEGT. The data originate from a study of identifying expanded T cells in peripheral blood. General study results and limits: About 1.2 clones differed between technical replicates, versus around 15 and 18 over time. Approximately 2-week clone count variance significantly increased as total template count grew.

Healthy donors had no documented immune events, such as infections, while sampled. The chain uses TRBV6-1 and TRBJ1-5; TRBD1 is a possible D gene (5 bases). The TCR sequence derives from a person aged 18-69 years in good health. Sequencing was performed on blood. The CDR3 loop reads CASSGHRNQPQHF. Written as DNA, the CDR3 is TGTGCCAGCTCCGGACACCGCAATCAGCCCCAGCATTTT.